The sequence of this T cell receptor beta chain was determined in a study of post-analysis software for immune sequencing data. In the study overall: Progressive-relapsing, secondary progressive and relapsing-remitting multiple sclerosis were among the disease courses included. Study-level findings and limits: When patients were compared with controls, four or five TRBV segments were more frequent, TRBV5-6, TRBV5-1 and TRBV20-1 among them. The study found significantly lower normalized Chao1 diversity in multiple sclerosis patients than in controls.

CDR3 size: 16 residues. V was shortened by 3 bases and J by 4 bases, with 13 bases between the two germline ends. CDR1 and CDR2 from the germline V gene are ENHRY and SYGVKD. Remarks on this clonotype: Its antigen remains unidentified.

Researchers reported that TCR beta cDNA libraries carried unique molecular identifiers. Researchers reported 550,000 or so cDNA molecules coming from around 1 to 9.1 million T cells. TCRdb redid the calling of the PCR reads with MiXCR, one entry per CDR3 protein. The sample has roughly 800,000 distinct CDR3 sequences, just under 30% seen once; the top ten hold approximately 0.6%. The chain carries TRBV10-3 and TRBJ2-6, with D unclear. The TCR sequence derives from a girl under 18 with multiple sclerosis. Sequenced material: blood. This CDR3 is CAISDTRQTGANVLTF. In DNA form, the CDR3 reads TGTGCCATCAGTGATACCCGGCAGACGGGGGCCAACGTCCTGACTTTC.